The 18 T cell receptor beta chains below all came from one sample that was sequenced in a study of tumor and adjacent non-tumor tissue in lung cancer. A modified ARM-PCR protocol with three rounds of nested PCR amplified TCRbeta. TCRdb ran MiXCR on the multiplex PCR reads and lists one entry per CDR3 protein. Of under 95,000 distinct CDR3 sequences listed, 61% are singletons. This sample's RNA came from whole unsorted tissue. Sequences were obtained from lung tumor tissue. Receptors were obtained from a man aged 65 to 85 with non-small cell lung cancer.

CDR3 nucleotides: TGCGCCAGCAGCCGGGACAGAGCTGGGGCCAACGTCCTGACTTTC. Amino acids: CASSRDRAGANVLTF. The genes are TRBV5-1 and TRBJ2-6, with 7 nucleotides matching TRBD1. This CDR3 comprises 15 residues. Trimming cost V 4 bases and J 2 bases; bases outside gene matches: 3. Germline CDR1 reads SGHRS; CDR2 reads YFSETQ.

The chain has TRBV11-2 and TRBJ2-7, with 8 bases aligning to TRBD1. Germline CDR1 reads SGHAT; CDR2 reads FQNNGV. Unmatched junction bases numbered 6, after V lost 6 bases and J lost 2 bases. The CDR3 contains 14 residues. The DNA of the CDR3 is TGTGCCAGCAGTCAGGGGGCCGGTGCCTACGAGCAGTACTTC. It translates to CASSQGAGAYEQYF.

Concerning this clonotype: One junction end does not reproduce the germline sequence, and a read error may be involved. This rearrangement joins TRBV11-2 to TRBJ2-7; a weak D match, TRBD1 (6 bases). Germline loops: CDR1 SGHAT, CDR2 FQNNGV. This CDR3 has 15 residues. In nucleotides, the CDR3 is TGTGCCAACAGCATTACAGGGTTTGGTGTCTACGAGCAGTACTTC. Protein: CANSITGFGVYEQYF.

Concerning this clonotype itself: A much larger clone lies one base from this, so it may be a read error. The chain combines TRBV5-1 with TRBJ2-7; D ambiguous. Germline V gives CDR1 SGHRS, CDR2 YFSETQ. The CDR3 is 13 residues long. The CDR3 reads CASRLEISYEQYF. CDR3 bases: TGCGCCAGCAGATTGGAGATCTCCTACGAGCAGTACTTC.

On this clonotype itself: Sequence at one end of the junction differs from germline and may be a read error. In DNA, the CDR3 is TGTGCCAGCAGTGCCCGACTTAGCATAGATATGCAGTATTTT. Residues: CASSARLSIDMQYF. The rearrangement uses TRBV6-1 and TRBJ2-3; D call uncertain. This CDR3 has 14 amino acids. Germline V gives CDR1 MNHNS, CDR2 SASEGT.

The rearrangement joins TRBV12-3 or TRBV12-4 to TRBJ2-7; D remains ambiguous. CDR3 length: 18 residues. The V end was cut by 2 bases, the J end by 2 bases, with 22 bases between. The CDR3 coding sequence is TGTGCCAGCAGTTTAAGGTCTCCTCAACAAAAAGAGCCCTACGAGCAGTACTTC. It encodes CASSLRSPQQKEPYEQYF.

This chain's CDR3 is CDTIRGETQYF. CDR3 bases: TGTGACACCATCAGGGGGGAGACCCAGTACTTC. V gene TRBV6-1 combines with J gene TRBJ2-5, with TRBD1 matching over 7 bases. Germline CDR1 and CDR2: MNHNS and SASEGT. This CDR3 contains 11 residues.

This clonotype was picked up a small number of times. With a much larger clone just one base away, this may be a read error. The chain uses TRBV29-1 and TRBJ1-1; possible D gene TRBD1, 5 bases. V lost 4 bases, J lost 6 bases, and 12 bases lay in between. Germline CDR1 is SQVTM and CDR2 is ANQGSEA. The CDR3 contains 12 residues. CDR3 nucleotide sequence: TGCAGCGTTGTTGGGACGATCTCTGAAGCTTTCTTT. It codes for CSVVGTISEAFF.

Worth noting for this clonotype: Since a much larger clone is just one base distant, this may be a read error. The V call is TRBV28, the J call TRBJ1-1; the D is unclear. The V end was cut by 3 bases, the J end by 1 base, with 6 bases between. The CDR3 is 13 residues long. Germline CDR1 MDHEN, CDR2 SYDVKM. CDR3 region: CASSFQENTEAFF. The CDR3 nucleotides are TGTGCCAGCAGTTTTCAGGAGAACACTGAAGCTTTCTTT.

The sample holds one count of this clonotype. Just one base apart from a much larger clone, this may be a read error. V usage is TRBV5-1 and J usage is TRBJ2-4; unclear D gene. CDR1 and CDR2 (germline): SGHRS, YFSETQ. The CDR3 spans 11 residues. Trimming took off 4 bases at V and 8 bases at J, with 7 bases between the two ends. The CDR3: CASSDGYIQYF. In DNA form, the CDR3 reads TGCGCCAGCAGCGACGGATACATTCAGTACTTC.

As regards this clonotype: Sequence at one end of the junction differs from germline and may be a read error. The rearrangement links TRBV6-2 or TRBV6-3 to TRBJ2-6; possible D gene TRBD1, 6 bases. The length of the CDR3 is 15 residues. Germline CDR1 and CDR2: MNHEY and SVGEGT. CDR3 nucleotides: TGTGCCAGCACCAGGGGCAGGGCTGGGGCCGACGTCCTGACTTTC. This sequence encodes CASTRGRAGADVLTF.

With respect to this clonotype: At one boundary the junction diverges from the germline segment, which might be a read error. J is TRBJ2-1 and V is TRBV6-2 or TRBV6-3, with a tentative D call TRBD2 (7 bases). The V gene's germline CDR1 is MNHEY and CDR2 SVGEGT. The CDR3 loop spans 15 amino acids. CDR3 residues: CASSHPPGGYNDQFF. The CDR3 DNA reads TGTGCCAGCAGTCACCCCCCGGGGGGCTACAATGATCAGTTCTTC.

The rearrangement uses TRBV11-3 and TRBJ2-3, with D possibly called TRBD1 or TRBD2 (6 bases each). The germline gives CDR1 SGHNT, CDR2 YENEEA. The CDR3 is 16 amino acids. Trimming cost V 6 bases and J 5 bases, with 21 bases left between them. The CDR3: CASSLQGGMAGDTQYF. CDR3 DNA: TGTGCCAGCAGTTTACAGGGCGGGATGGCCGGAGATACGCAGTATTTT.

In its sample, this clonotype was seen a few times. Compared with germline, one end of the junction differs, possibly owing to a read error. The rearrangement links TRBV5-1 to TRBJ2-1, with 8 bases matching TRBD2. From germline, CDR1 is SGHRS and CDR2 YFSETQ. The CDR3 is 16 residues long. The CDR3 DNA is TGCGCCAGCAGCAGCGGGAGAAGTTACTCCTACAATGAGCGGTTCTTC. This translates into CASSSGRSYSYNERFF.

Concerning this clonotype: One end of the junction fails to match germline, which may point to a read error. The chain joins TRBV11-2 to TRBJ2-3; D remains ambiguous. Germline CDR1 is SGHAT and CDR2 is FQNNGV. The CDR3 covers 14 residues. The CDR3 nucleotides are TGTGCCAGCAGCTCGTACATAACCACAGATATGCAGTATTTT. Translation: CASSSYITTDMQYF.

Details on this clonotype: A single base separates this from a much larger clone, so it may be a read error. This sequence joins TRBV6-1 and TRBJ2-3; unclear D gene. This CDR3 contains 14 residues. Germline CDR1 is MNHNS and CDR2 is SASEGT. The CDR3 region is CASSEWTSTDTRYF. Here the CDR3 DNA reads TGTGCCAGCAGTGAATGGACCAGCACAGATACGCGGTATTTT.

Remarks on this clonotype: An end of the junction does not agree with germline; a read error may underlie this. This chain uses TRBV6-1 with TRBJ2-3, with 9 positions matching TRBD1. The CDR3 consists of 15 residues. In germline, CDR1 is MNHNS, CDR2 SASEGT. CDR3 loop: CACQAFGTGSDTQYF. DNA for the CDR3: TGTGCCTGTCAGGCATTCGGGACAGGGTCAGATACACAGTATTTT.

At least ten counts were recorded for this clonotype. The chain recombines TRBV12-3 or TRBV12-4 with TRBJ2-3; D is unresolved. The CDR3 is 15 residues long. The V end lost 1 base, the J end lost 1 base, and 9 bases lay between the germline ends. The CDR3 DNA reads as TGTGCCAGCAGTTTAGAGAAGTTCGGCACAGATACGCAGTATTTT. This encodes CASSLEKFGTDTQYF.